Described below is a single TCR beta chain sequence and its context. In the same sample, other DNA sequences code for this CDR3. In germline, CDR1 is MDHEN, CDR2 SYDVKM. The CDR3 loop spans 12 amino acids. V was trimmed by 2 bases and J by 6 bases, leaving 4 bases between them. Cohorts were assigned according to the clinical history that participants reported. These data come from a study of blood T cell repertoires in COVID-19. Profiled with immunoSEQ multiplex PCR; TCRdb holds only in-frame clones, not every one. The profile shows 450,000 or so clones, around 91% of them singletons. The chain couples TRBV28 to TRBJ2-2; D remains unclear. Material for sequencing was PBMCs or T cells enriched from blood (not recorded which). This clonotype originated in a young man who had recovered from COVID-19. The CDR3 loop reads CASSLAAGELFF. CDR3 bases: TGTGCCAGCAGTTTAGCGGCCGGGGAGCTGTTTTTT. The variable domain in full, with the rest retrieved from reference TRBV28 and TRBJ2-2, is DVKVTQSSRYLVKRTGEKVFLECVQDMDHENMFWYRQDPGLGLRLIYFSYDVKMKEKGDIPEGYSVSREKKERFSLILESASTNQTSMYLCASSLAAGELFFGEGSRLTVL.